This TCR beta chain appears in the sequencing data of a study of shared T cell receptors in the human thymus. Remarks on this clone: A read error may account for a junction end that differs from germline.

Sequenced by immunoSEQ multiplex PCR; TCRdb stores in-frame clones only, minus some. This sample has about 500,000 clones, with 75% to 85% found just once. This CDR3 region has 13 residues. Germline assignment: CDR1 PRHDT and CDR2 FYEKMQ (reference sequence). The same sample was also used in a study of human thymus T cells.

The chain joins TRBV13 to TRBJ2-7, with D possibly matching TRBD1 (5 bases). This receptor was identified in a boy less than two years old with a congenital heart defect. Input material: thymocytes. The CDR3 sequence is CASSLGHSYEQYF. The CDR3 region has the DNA TGTGCCAGCAGCCTAGGACACTCCTACGAGCAGTACTTC.